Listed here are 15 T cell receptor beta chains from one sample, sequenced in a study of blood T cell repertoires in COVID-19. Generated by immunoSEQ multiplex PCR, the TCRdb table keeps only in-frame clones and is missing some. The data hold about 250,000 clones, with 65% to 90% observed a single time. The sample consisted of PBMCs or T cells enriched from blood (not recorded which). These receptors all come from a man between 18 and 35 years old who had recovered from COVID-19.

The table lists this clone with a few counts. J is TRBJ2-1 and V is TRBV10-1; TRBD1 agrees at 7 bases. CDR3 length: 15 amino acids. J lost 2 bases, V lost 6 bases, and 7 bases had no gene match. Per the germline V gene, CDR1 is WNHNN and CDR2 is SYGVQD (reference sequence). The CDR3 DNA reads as TGCGCCAGCAGCGAGGGCCAGGGGGCCTACAATGAGCAGTTCTTC. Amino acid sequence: CASSEGQGAYNEQFF.

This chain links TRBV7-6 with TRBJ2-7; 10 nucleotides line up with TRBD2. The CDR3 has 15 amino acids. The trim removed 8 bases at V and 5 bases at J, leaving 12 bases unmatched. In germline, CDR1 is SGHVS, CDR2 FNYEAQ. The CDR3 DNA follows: TGTGCCAGCGCCACTCTAGCGGGAGTTTTCCACGAGCAGTACTTC. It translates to CASATLAGVFHEQYF.

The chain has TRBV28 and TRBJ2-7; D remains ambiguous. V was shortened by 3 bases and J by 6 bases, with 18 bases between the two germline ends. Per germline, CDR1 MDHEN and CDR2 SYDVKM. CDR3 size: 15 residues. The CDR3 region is CASSFVPLASGEQYF. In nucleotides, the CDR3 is TGTGCCAGCAGTTTCGTTCCGCTTGCGAGTGGCGAGCAGTACTTC.

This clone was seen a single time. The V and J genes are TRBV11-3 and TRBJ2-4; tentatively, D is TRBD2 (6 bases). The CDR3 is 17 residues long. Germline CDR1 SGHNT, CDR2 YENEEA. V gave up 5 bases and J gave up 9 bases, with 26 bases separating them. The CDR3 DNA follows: TGTGCCAGCAGCGCCCCGGCGGGGCTCCCTGCAAGTGGCATTCAGTACTTC. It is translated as CASSAPAGLPASGIQYF. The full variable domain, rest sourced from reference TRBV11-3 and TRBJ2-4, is EAGVVQSPRYKIIEKKQPVAFWCNPISGHNTLYWYLQNLGQGPELLIRYENEEAVDDSQLPKDRFSAERLKGVDSTLKIQPAELGDSAVYLCASSAPAGLPASGIQYFGAGTRLSVL.

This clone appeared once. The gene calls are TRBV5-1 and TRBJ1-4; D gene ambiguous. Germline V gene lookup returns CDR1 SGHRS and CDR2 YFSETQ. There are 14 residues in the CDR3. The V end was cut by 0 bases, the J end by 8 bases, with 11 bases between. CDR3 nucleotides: TGCGCCAGCAGCTTGGGCCCGCCAGTGGAAAAACTGTTTTTT. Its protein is CASSLGPPVEKLFF.

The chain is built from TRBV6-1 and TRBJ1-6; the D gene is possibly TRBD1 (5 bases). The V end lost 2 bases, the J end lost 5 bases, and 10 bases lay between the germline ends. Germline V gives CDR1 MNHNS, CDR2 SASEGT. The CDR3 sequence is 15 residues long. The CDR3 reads CASSESRGNNSPLHF. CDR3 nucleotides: TGTGCCAGCAGTGAAAGTCGGGGGAATAATTCACCCCTCCACTTT.

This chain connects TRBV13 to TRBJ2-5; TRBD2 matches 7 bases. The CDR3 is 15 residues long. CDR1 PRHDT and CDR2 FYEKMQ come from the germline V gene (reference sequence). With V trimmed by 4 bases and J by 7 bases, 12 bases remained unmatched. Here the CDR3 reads CASSSGRTSGGTQYF. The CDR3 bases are TGTGCCAGCAGCTCAGGCCGGACTAGTGGGGGGACCCAGTACTTC.

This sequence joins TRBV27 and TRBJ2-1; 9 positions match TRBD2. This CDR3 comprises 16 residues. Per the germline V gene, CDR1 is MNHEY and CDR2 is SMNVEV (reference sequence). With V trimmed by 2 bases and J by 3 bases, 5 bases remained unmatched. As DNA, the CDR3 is TGTGCCAGCAGTTTAGGGCTAGCGGGAAACTACAATGAGCAGTTCTTC. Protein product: CASSLGLAGNYNEQFF.

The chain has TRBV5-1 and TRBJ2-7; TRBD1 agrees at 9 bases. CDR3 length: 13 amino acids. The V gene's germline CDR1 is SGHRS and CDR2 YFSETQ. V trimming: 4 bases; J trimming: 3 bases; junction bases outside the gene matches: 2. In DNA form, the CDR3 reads TGCGCCAGCAGCCGGACAGGGGTCTACGAGCAGTACTTC. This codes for CASSRTGVYEQYF.

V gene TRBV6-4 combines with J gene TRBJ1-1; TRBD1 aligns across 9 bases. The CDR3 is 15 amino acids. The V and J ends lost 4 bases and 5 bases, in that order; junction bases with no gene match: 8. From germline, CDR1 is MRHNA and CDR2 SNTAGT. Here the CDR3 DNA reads TGTGCCAGCAGTGCCTCCCAGGACAGGGGAACTGAAGCTTTCTTT. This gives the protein CASSASQDRGTEAFF.

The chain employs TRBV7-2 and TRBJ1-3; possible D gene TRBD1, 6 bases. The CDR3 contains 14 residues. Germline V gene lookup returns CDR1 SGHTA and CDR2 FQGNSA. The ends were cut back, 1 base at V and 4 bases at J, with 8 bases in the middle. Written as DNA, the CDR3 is TGTGCCAGCAGCTTAGGGGGGCCGGGAAACACCATATATTTT. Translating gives CASSLGGPGNTIYF.

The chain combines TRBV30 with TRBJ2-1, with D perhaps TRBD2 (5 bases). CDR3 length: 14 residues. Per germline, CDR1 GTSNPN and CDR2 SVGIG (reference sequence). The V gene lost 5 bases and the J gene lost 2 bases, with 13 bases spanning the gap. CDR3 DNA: TGTGCCTGGGCGGACCGGAGGACCTACAATGAGCAGTTCTTC. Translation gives CAWADRRTYNEQFF.

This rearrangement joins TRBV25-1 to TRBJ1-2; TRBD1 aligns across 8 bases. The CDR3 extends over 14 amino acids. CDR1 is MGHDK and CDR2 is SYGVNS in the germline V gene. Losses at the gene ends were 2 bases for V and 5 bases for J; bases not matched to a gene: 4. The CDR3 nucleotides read TGTGCCAGCAGTGAACAGGGGGCGGAATATGGCTACACCTTC. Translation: CASSEQGAEYGYTF.

CDR3 region: CATSRDITSSYNSPLHF. CDR3 nucleotides: TGTGCCACCAGCAGAGACATAACGAGCTCCTATAATTCACCCCTCCACTTT. This chain uses TRBV15 with TRBJ1-6, with no clear D. The CDR3 length is 17 residues. Germline values: CDR1 LNHNV, CDR2 YYDKDF (reference sequence). Trimming stripped 0 bases from V and 0 bases from J, with 9 bases between.

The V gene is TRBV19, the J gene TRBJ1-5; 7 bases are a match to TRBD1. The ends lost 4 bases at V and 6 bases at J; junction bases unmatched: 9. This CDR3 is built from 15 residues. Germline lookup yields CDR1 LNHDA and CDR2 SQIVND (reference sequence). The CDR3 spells CASSRGQTGAQPQHF. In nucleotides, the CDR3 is TGTGCCAGTAGTAGGGGACAGACGGGGGCTCAGCCCCAGCATTTT.